The clone carrying this T cell receptor (beta chain) was seen at least ten times. The sample originates from a study of T-cell reconstitution after alpha-beta-depleted transplantation in children. Preparation of the TCRbeta library used unique molecular identifiers. A single record per CDR3 protein comes from TCRdb applying MiXCR to the PCR reads. The table includes approximately 350,000 distinct CDR3 sequences, less than 15% detected once. This CDR3 region has 15 residues. V lost 4 bases, J lost 1 base, and 12 bases lay in between. Germline CDR1 and CDR2: SGHTA and FQGNSA. The sequence came from a human donor who donated a stem cell graft to a child with Fanconi anemia. This chain links TRBV7-2 with TRBJ2-3; D is undetermined. Source: PBMCs, taken from the stem cell graft. CDR3 in amino acids: CASSYDSGGTDTQYF. The CDR3 DNA is TGTGCCAGCAGCTATGACTCCGGTGGCACAGATACGCAGTATTTT. Based on the CDR3 plus reference TRBV7-2 and TRBJ2-3, the full variable domain is GAGVSQSPSNKVTEKGKDVELRCDPISGHTALYWYRQSLGQGLEFLIYFQGNSAPDKSGLPSDRFSAERTGGSVSTLTIQRTQQEDSAVYLCASSYDSGGTDTQYFGPGTRLTVL.